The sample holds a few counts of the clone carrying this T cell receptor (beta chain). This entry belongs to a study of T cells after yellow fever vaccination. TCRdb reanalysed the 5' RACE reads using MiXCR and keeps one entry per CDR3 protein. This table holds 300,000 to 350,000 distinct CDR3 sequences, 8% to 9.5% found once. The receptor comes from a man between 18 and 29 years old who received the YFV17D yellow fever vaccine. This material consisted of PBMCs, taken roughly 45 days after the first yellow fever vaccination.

As DNA, the CDR3 is TGTGCCAGCTCACCACCGACAGGGGCCCCCTTCTATGGCTACACCTTC. Translated, it gives CASSPPTGAPFYGYTF. The chain joins TRBV18 to TRBJ1-2; 8 bases are shared with TRBD1. With 0 bases clipped from V and 4 bases from J, the junction kept 7 bases outside the gene matches. This CDR3 has 16 amino acids. Germline values: CDR1 KGHSH, CDR2 LQKENI. The whole variable domain, remainder taken from reference TRBV18 and TRBJ1-2, is NAGVMQNPRHLVRRRGQEARLRCSPMKGHSHVYWYRQLPEEGLKFMVYLQKENIIDESGMPKERFSAEFPKEGPSILRIQQVVRGDSAAYFCASSPPTGAPFYGYTFGSGTRLTVV.